Below, 11 T cell receptor beta chains from the same sample are listed, as sequenced in a study of neurological immune-mediated disorders. Via MiXCR, TCRdb re-called the 5' RACE reads, giving one row per CDR3 protein. Of 25,000 to 30,000 distinct CDR3 sequences listed, roughly a sixth are singletons. Time point of the sample: technical triplicate 3. Sequenced sample: CD4+ T cells from blood. The receptors here all came from a female donor with HTLV-1-associated myelopathy (HAM/TSP).

The table lists this clonotype with many counts. CDR3 DNA sequence: TGCAGCGTTGTACAGGGGAACTATGGCTACACCTTC. Translating gives CSVVQGNYGYTF. The rearrangement joins TRBV29-1 to TRBJ1-2; TRBD1 agrees at 7 bases. Germline CDR1 reads SQVTM; CDR2 reads ANQGSEA. CDR3 length: 12 residues. V was pared by 4 bases and J by 2 bases, with 1 base of the junction left unmatched. The full variable domain, completed using reference TRBV29-1 and TRBJ1-2, is SAVISQKPSRDICQRGTSLTIQCQVDSQVTMMFWYRQQPGQSLTLIATANQGSEATYESGFVIDKFPISRPNLTFSTLTVSNMSPEDSSIYLCSVVQGNYGYTFGSGTRLTVV.

This clonotype was counted at least ten times. The CDR3 nucleotides read TGCAGTGCTACGTTTCACAGCCCGGACGAGCAGTACTTC. This translates into CSATFHSPDEQYF. V is TRBV20-1 and J is TRBJ2-7; D remains unclear. Germline V CDR1 and CDR2: DFQATT, SNEGSKA (reference sequence). V shed 4 bases and J shed 5 bases, with 15 bases lying between them. This CDR3 has 13 amino acids.

This clonotype was seen many times. This chain connects TRBV6-2 or TRBV6-3 to TRBJ2-1, with no clear D. Germline V gene data show CDR1 as MNHEY and CDR2 as SVGEGT. The CDR3 is 15 residues long. Trimming cost V 3 bases and J 7 bases, with 16 bases left between them. The CDR3 DNA reads TGTGCCAGCAGTTATGTTCCCACTCTTCGGAATGAGCAGTTCTTC. Its protein product is CASSYVPTLRNEQFF.

This clonotype came up many times. This chain uses TRBV20-1 with TRBJ2-5, with D unresolved. This CDR3 spans 9 amino acids. Between the trimmed V and J ends, which lost 8 bases and 1 base, there was a span of 2 bases. CDR1 DFQATT and CDR2 SNEGSKA come from the germline V gene (reference sequence). The CDR3 spells CSSQETQYF. The CDR3, as DNA: TGCAGTAGCCAAGAGACCCAGTACTTC.

The V and J genes are TRBV7-9 and TRBJ2-1; TRBD1 aligns across 10 bases. CDR3 length: 15 amino acids. After removal of 5 bases from V and 2 bases from J, the junction contained 3 bases not matched to a gene. Per the germline V gene, CDR1 is SEHNR and CDR2 is FQNEAQ (reference sequence). The CDR3 DNA sequence: TGTGCCAGCAGCCGAGGACAGGGGGCCTACAATGAGCAGTTCTTC. It encodes CASSRGQGAYNEQFF.

This clonotype was counted many times. The chain joins TRBV7-2 to TRBJ1-4; D gene uncertain. Per germline, CDR1 SGHTA and CDR2 FQGNSA. This CDR3 has 13 amino acids. Trimming took off 3 bases at V and 5 bases at J, with 7 bases between the two ends. CDR3 amino acids: CASSLGPNEKLFF. CDR3 nucleotides: TGTGCCAGCAGCTTGGGTCCGAATGAAAAACTGTTTTTT.

There are many counts of this clonotype. This rearrangement joins TRBV12-3 or TRBV12-4 to TRBJ2-7, with 10 bases matching TRBD2. V gave up 4 bases and J gave up 2 bases; unmatched junction bases: 5. The length of the CDR3 is 15 residues. The CDR3 loop reads CASSSGLASPYEQYF. CDR3 DNA: TGTGCCAGCAGTTCGGGACTAGCGTCCCCCTACGAGCAGTACTTC.

CDR3 sequence: CASSLASVSTGEQYF. CDR3 in DNA: TGCGCCAGCAGCTTGGCCAGTGTGAGCACCGGGGAGCAGTATTTT. The chain is built from TRBV5-1 and TRBJ2-3; perhaps TRBD2 as D (5 bases). V lost 0 bases and J 11 bases, leaving 19 bases between the germline ends. This CDR3 is built from 15 residues. CDR1 SGHRS and CDR2 YFSETQ come from the germline V gene.

V usage is TRBV20-1 and J usage is TRBJ2-5; tentative D call: TRBD1 (5 bases). Trimming shortened V by 8 bases and J by 9 bases, and 19 bases separated the two germline ends. The V gene's germline CDR1 is DFQATT and CDR2 SNEGSKA (reference sequence). This CDR3 is built from 12 residues. CDR3 protein: CSTEQVLSAQYF. The CDR3 DNA sequence: TGCAGTACTGAACAGGTCCTCTCGGCCCAGTACTTC.

This clonotype was counted at least ten times. The V call is TRBV7-9, the J call TRBJ2-3; D is undetermined. V lost 3 bases and J lost 5, with 12 bases in between. Looked up from germline, CDR1 is SEHNR and CDR2 is FQNEAQ (reference sequence). CDR3 length equals 14 residues. The CDR3 here is CASSLRQVGDTQYF. The CDR3 DNA reads TGTGCCAGCAGCTTGAGGCAGGTCGGAGATACGCAGTATTTT.

The sample holds many counts of this clonotype. The rearrangement joins TRBV7-3 to TRBJ2-3; no firm D call. Germline loops: CDR1 SGHTA, CDR2 FQGTGA. V lost 5 bases and J 2 bases, leaving 11 bases between the germline ends. This CDR3 contains 14 residues. CDR3 protein: CASSPGAVTDTQYF. The DNA of the CDR3 is TGTGCCAGCAGCCCCGGCGCGGTCACAGATACGCAGTATTTT.